Below are 29 T cell receptor beta chains sequenced from a single sample in a study of cytomegalovirus exposure and HLA in healthy donors. PCR primers comprised 60 Vbeta and 13 Jbeta primers. The assay was immunoSEQ multiplex PCR, and TCRdb's table has in-frame clones only and misses some. The sample shows roughly 34,000 clones, roughly 67% of them seen only once. The material sequenced was PBMCs. These receptors all come from a man aged 40-49 years in good health and CMV-seropositive.

This clone turned up a few times. V gene TRBV29-1 combines with J gene TRBJ1-1; 10 bases match TRBD1. The V and J ends lost 0 bases and 0 bases, in that order; junction bases with no gene match: 7. The germline CDR1 and CDR2 sequences are SQVTM and ANQGSEA. The CDR3 sequence is 17 residues long. CDR3 loop: CSVEDRVGTGVNTEAFF. The CDR3 bases are TGCAGCGTTGAAGATCGCGTCGGGACAGGGGTGAACACTGAAGCTTTCTTT. Complete variable domain (other parts from reference TRBV29-1 and TRBJ1-1): SAVISQKPSRDICQRGTSLTIQCQVDSQVTMMFWYRQQPGQSLTLIATANQGSEATYESGFVIDKFPISRPNLTFSTLTVSNMSPEDSSIYLCSVEDRVGTGVNTEAFFGQGTRLTVV.

V and J are TRBV11-3 and TRBJ2-3; 8 nucleotides align to TRBD1. Germline lookup yields CDR1 SGHNT and CDR2 YENEEA. V lost 5 bases, J lost 6 bases, and 7 bases stayed unmatched. The CDR3 covers 14 residues. The CDR3 spells CASSGGQGVDTQYF. The DNA for the CDR3 is TGTGCCAGCAGCGGAGGACAGGGAGTGGATACGCAGTATTTT.

A single count supports this clone. This sequence joins TRBV14 and TRBJ2-7; a weak D match, TRBD1 (5 bases). V lost 4 bases and J 2 bases, leaving 9 bases between the germline ends. Germline assignment: CDR1 SGHDN and CDR2 FVKESK. The CDR3 loop spans 13 amino acids. CDR3 bases: TGTGCCAGCAGCCGGGGCGTCCCCTACGAGCAGTACTTC. Its protein is CASSRGVPYEQYF.

On this clone: This sample includes further DNA sequences coding for the same CDR3. The V gene is TRBV14, the J gene TRBJ2-2; D unclear. Germline V gene data show CDR1 as SGHDN and CDR2 as FVKESK. This CDR3 has 11 amino acids. V lost 5 bases, J lost 11 bases, and 9 bases lay in between. The CDR3 DNA reads TGTGCCAGCAGCGCTACTTCTGAGCTGTTTTTT. This codes for CASSATSELFF.

The chain carries TRBV28 and TRBJ2-2; tentatively, D is TRBD2 (5 bases). The CDR3 runs 19 residues. Per the germline V gene, CDR1 is MDHEN and CDR2 is SYDVKM. The V end lost 6 bases, the J end lost 0 bases, and 23 bases lay between the germline ends. CDR3 residues: CASSLWLGGSPSNTGELFF. The CDR3 coding sequence is TGTGCCAGCAGCTTGTGGCTCGGCGGGTCGCCTTCGAACACCGGGGAGCTGTTTTTT.

The rearrangement joins TRBV19 to TRBJ2-6; 8 nucleotides match TRBD1. Germline V gene sequence: CDR1 LNHDA, CDR2 SQIVND (reference sequence). The CDR3 totals 16 residues. The V segment lost 7 bases and the J segment 2 bases; nucleotides outside the gene matches: 7. Written as DNA, the CDR3 is TGTGCCAGTACAGGACAGGGTTCAACTGGGGCCAACGTCCTGACTTTC. Its protein is CASTGQGSTGANVLTF.

The rearrangement links TRBV11-2 to TRBJ2-5; 8 bases are a match to TRBD1. Looked up from germline, CDR1 is SGHAT and CDR2 is FQNNGV. This CDR3 is 13 amino acids long. V lost 5 bases to trimming and J lost 5 bases; unmatched junction nucleotides: 4. The CDR3 bases are TGTGCCAGCAGCCCACGGACAGGGGAGACCCAGTACTTC. The encoded protein is CASSPRTGETQYF.

The chain employs TRBV29-1 and TRBJ2-2, with D tentatively TRBD2 (5 bases). Trimming took off 5 bases at V and 5 bases at J, with 12 bases between the two ends. CDR3 size: 13 residues. The germline V gene encodes CDR1 SQVTM and CDR2 ANQGSEA. This CDR3 reads CSVPGIRTGELFF. Here the CDR3 DNA reads TGCAGCGTTCCCGGGATCCGAACCGGGGAGCTGTTTTTT.

V usage is TRBV7-9 and J usage is TRBJ1-2, with TRBD1 identical over 8 bases. With 4 bases clipped from V and 7 bases from J, the junction kept 8 bases outside the gene matches. CDR1 is SEHNR and CDR2 is FQNEAQ in the germline V gene (reference sequence). The CDR3 sequence is 14 residues long. Here the CDR3 reads CASSSTDRAGGYTF. The CDR3 DNA follows: TGTGCCAGCAGCTCTACGGACAGGGCCGGTGGCTACACCTTC.

V usage is TRBV12-2 and J usage is TRBJ2-3; the table's D call, TRBD2, was not checked against the DNA. TRBV12-2 is termed a pseudogene. The CDR3 runs 15 residues. The CDR3 region has the DNA TGTGCAAGTCGCTCGCGGACTAGCACCCCAGATACGCAGTATTTT. As protein: CASRSRTSTPDTQYF.

The V gene is TRBV5-5, the J gene TRBJ2-6; D is ambiguous. V shed 4 bases and J shed 2 bases, with 10 bases lying between them. Germline CDR1 is SGHKS and CDR2 is YYEKEE (reference sequence). The CDR3 spans 15 residues. The CDR3, as DNA: TGTGCCAGCAGCCCCGCTATACCTGGGGCCAACGTCCTGACTTTC. Translated: CASSPAIPGANVLTF.

Points on this clone: At the DNA level, this CDR3 is encoded by other sequences in the same sample as well. The chain recombines TRBV5-6 with TRBJ2-5, with 11 bases lining up with TRBD2. The CDR3 has 15 amino acids. V lost 3 bases to trimming and J lost 10 bases; unmatched junction nucleotides: 11. Germline assignment: CDR1 SGHDT and CDR2 YYEEEE. The CDR3 region is CASSWTTSGVIIQYF. CDR3 sequence (DNA): TGTGCCAGCAGCTGGACGACTAGCGGGGTTATTATCCAGTACTTC.

The chain carries TRBV5-6 and TRBJ2-1, with TRBD2 as a possible D gene (7 bases). Germline V lookup: CDR1 SGHDT, CDR2 YYEEEE. The V end lost 2 bases, the J end lost 4 bases, and 16 bases lay between the germline ends. This CDR3 has 16 amino acids. The CDR3 bases are TGTGCCAGCAGCTTCCGGCGGGGGCGGGTATACAATGAGCAGTTCTTC. As protein: CASSFRRGRVYNEQFF. Variable domain in full (rest from reference TRBV5-6 and TRBJ2-1): DAGVTQSPTHLIKTRGQQVTLRCSPKSGHDTVSWYQQALGQGPQFIFQYYEEEERQRGNFPDRFSGHQFPNYSSELNVNALLLGDSALYLCASSFRRGRVYNEQFFGPGTRLTVL.

The genes are TRBV29-1 and TRBJ1-2; D is possibly TRBD1 (5 bases). CDR3 length: 14 residues. Trimming removed 5 bases at V and 2 bases at J, with 15 bases between. Germline-derived CDR1 and CDR2 are SQVTM and ANQGSEA. This chain's CDR3 is CSVNFQGKNYGYTF. The CDR3 DNA follows: TGCAGCGTTAATTTCCAGGGAAAGAACTATGGCTACACCTTC.

The chain combines TRBV7-3 with TRBJ2-1; 11 nucleotides align to TRBD2. The CDR3 extends over 15 amino acids. V trimming: 1 base; J trimming: 7 bases; junction bases outside the gene matches: 3. Germline CDR1 reads SGHTA; CDR2 reads FQGTGA. DNA of the CDR3: TGTGCCAGCAGCTTAAGTAGACTAGCGGGGAATGAGCAGTTCTTC. Protein sequence: CASSLSRLAGNEQFF.

The chain joins TRBV28 to TRBJ2-7; possibly TRBD1 for D (5 bases). This CDR3 region has 13 residues. Germline CDR1 reads MDHEN; CDR2 reads SYDVKM. V lost 8 bases and J lost 6, with 17 bases in between. CDR3 nucleotide sequence: TGTGCCAGCTATGCAGGGTATAGTGGCGAGCAGTACTTC. It codes for CASYAGYSGEQYF.

The V call is TRBV19, the J call TRBJ1-4; D possibly corresponds to TRBD1 (5 bases). The CDR3 contains 16 residues. V was cut by 6 bases and J by 2 bases, with 16 bases left in between. Germline CDR1 and CDR2: LNHDA and SQIVND (reference sequence). The CDR3 sequence is CASSRQPGGTNEKLFF. For the CDR3, the DNA is TGTGCCAGTAGCAGACAGCCAGGTGGGACTAATGAAAAACTGTTTTTT.

The rearrangement uses TRBV5-1 and TRBJ1-1; 7 positions match TRBD1. V shed 10 bases, J shed 1 base, and the junction held 10 bases outside the gene matches. Germline CDR1 SGHRS, CDR2 YFSETQ. CDR3 length: 14 amino acids. CDR3 loop: CASRAGGSNTEAFF. The DNA for the CDR3 is TGCGCCTCCAGGGCAGGGGGTTCGAACACTGAAGCTTTCTTT.

The genes are TRBV27 and TRBJ1-5, with a tentative D call TRBD1 (6 bases). CDR1 is MNHEY and CDR2 is SMNVEV in the germline V gene (reference sequence). This CDR3 is 13 amino acids long. V was shortened by 8 bases and J by 1 base, with 9 bases between the two germline ends. The CDR3 DNA reads as TGTGCCAGCGGGGACACGAGCAATCAGCCCCAGCATTTT. It specifies CASGDTSNQPQHF.

This chain uses TRBV11-2 with TRBJ2-3, with TRBD1 as a possible D gene (5 bases). Germline CDR1 reads SGHAT; CDR2 reads FQNNGV. The CDR3 has 14 amino acids. The ends were cut back, 3 bases at V and 3 bases at J, with 10 bases in the middle. CDR3 in DNA: TGTGCCAGCAGCTTCAGCCAGGGAACAGATACGCAGTATTTT. Protein: CASSFSQGTDTQYF.

This sequence joins TRBV11-2 and TRBJ1-2; D might be TRBD1 (6 bases). The ends were cut back, 5 bases at V and 4 bases at J, with 11 bases in the middle. Germline CDR1 and CDR2: SGHAT and FQNNGV. The CDR3 sequence is 13 residues long. CDR3 DNA: TGTGCCAGCAGCCGGGGACATATCTATGGCTACACCTTC. It is translated as CASSRGHIYGYTF.

V is TRBV1 and J is TRBJ2-1; TRBD2 reflects the table's D call only, with no check against the DNA. TRBV1 corresponds to a pseudogene. The CDR3 consists of 20 residues. The CDR3 DNA reads as TGCACCAGCAGCCAAGATCCCGGGACTAGCGGGGGGGCTATCTACAATGAGCAGTTCTTC. This codes for CTSSQDPGTSGGAIYNEQFF.

The chain recombines TRBV6-6 with TRBJ1-2; D not resolved. Germline lookup yields CDR1 MNHNY and CDR2 SVGAGI (reference sequence). The ends were cut back, 6 bases at V and 5 bases at J, with 16 bases in the middle. The CDR3 sequence is 14 residues long. This chain's CDR3 is CASRSRPARYGYTF. The DNA of the CDR3 is TGTGCCAGCAGATCACGACCGGCGAGGTATGGCTACACCTTC.

The rearrangement links TRBV4-1 to TRBJ1-5, with unresolved D. Germline V lookup: CDR1 MGHRA, CDR2 YSYEKL. Deletions cut 3 bases from V and 6 bases from J, with 9 bases between. The CDR3 runs to 13 residues. CDR3 loop: CASSQAVLQPQHF. The CDR3 DNA is TGCGCCAGCAGCCAGGCAGTCCTTCAGCCCCAGCATTTT.

The CDR3 is CASSIERGEGTQHF. The DNA of the CDR3 is TGTGCCAGTAGTATAGAACGGGGGGAAGGAACCCAGCATTTT. The chain is built from TRBV19 and TRBJ1-5; D possibly corresponds to TRBD1 (5 bases). The germline V gene has CDR1 LNHDA and CDR2 SQIVND (reference sequence). The CDR3 is 14 residues long. The ends were cut back, 0 bases at V and 11 bases at J, with 14 bases in the middle.

This clone has just a few counts. This chain links TRBV5-6 with TRBJ1-1, with 8 bases identical to TRBD1. V lost 0 bases, J lost 11 bases, and 15 bases stayed unmatched. CDR1 is SGHDT and CDR2 is YYEEEE in the germline V gene. The CDR3 contains 16 residues. The CDR3 DNA reads TGTGCCAGCAGCTTGGGGGCCGGACAGGGACACCCCGACGCTTTCTTT. Translated, it gives CASSLGAGQGHPDAFF.

This clone was recorded a few times. The rearrangement links TRBV6-1 to TRBJ1-3; 7 bases line up with TRBD1. The germline V gene encodes CDR1 MNHNS and CDR2 SASEGT. V was pared by 5 bases and J by 0 bases, with 4 bases of the junction left unmatched. This CDR3 comprises 15 residues. The CDR3 sequence: CASSLGQSSGNTIYF. The CDR3 DNA sequence: TGTGCCAGCAGTCTGGGACAGTCCTCTGGAAACACCATATATTTT.

The genes are TRBV21-1 and TRBJ2-1; the table calls TRBD1, which could not be checked here. TRBV21-1 counts as a pseudogene. The CDR3 loop spans 18 amino acids. Here the CDR3 DNA reads TGTGCCAGCAGCAAAGACTTAACCGACAGAAGCTCCTACAATGAGCAGTTCTTC. This codes for CASSKDLTDRSSYNEQFF.

The V and J genes are TRBV9 and TRBJ1-2; 8 positions agree with TRBD1. With 0 bases clipped from V and 3 bases from J, the junction kept 7 bases outside the gene matches. Germline loops: CDR1 SGDLS, CDR2 YYNGEE. This CDR3 spans 16 amino acids. This chain's CDR3 is CASSVAVTGDDYGYTF. The CDR3 nucleotides are TGTGCCAGCAGCGTAGCTGTGACAGGGGACGACTATGGCTACACCTTC.